The 17 T cell receptor beta chains given below trace back to one sample, sequenced in a study of CD8+ T cells in alopecia areata. Reverse transcription of extracted RNA yielded cDNA, which provided the sequencing template. Some clones are missing from TCRdb's copy, which holds only in-frame ones; the method was immunoSEQ multiplex PCR. The table has around 100,000 clones, around 60% seen once. Sequenced sample: CD4+ T cells sorted from blood. The receptor set was obtained from a human donor in good health.

The rearrangement joins TRBV2 to TRBJ2-1; 12 bases align to TRBD2. This CDR3 has 15 amino acids. Germline assignment: CDR1 SNHLY and CDR2 FYNNEI. Losses at the gene ends were 6 bases for V and 5 bases for J; bases not matched to a gene: 5. CDR3 loop: CASRALAGGHNEQFF. CDR3 nucleotide sequence: TGTGCCAGCAGGGCTCTAGCGGGGGGGCACAATGAGCAGTTCTTC. Combining the CDR3 with reference TRBV2 and TRBJ2-1 gives the whole variable domain EPEVTQTPSHQVTQMGQEVILRCVPISNHLYFYWYRQILGQKVEFLVSFYNNEISEKSEIFDDQFSVERPDGSNFTLKIRSTKLEDSAMYFCASRALAGGHNEQFFGPGTRLTVL.

The V and J genes are TRBV25-1 and TRBJ1-1, with 9 bases matching TRBD1. The trim removed 3 bases at V and 1 base at J, leaving 6 bases unmatched. CDR3 length equals 16 residues. CDR1 and CDR2 from the germline V gene are MGHDK and SYGVNS. CDR3 in amino acids: CASSDGTGTKNTEAFF. The CDR3 DNA is TGTGCCAGCAGTGACGGGACAGGGACCAAGAACACTGAAGCTTTCTTT.

For this clone: Other DNA sequences in this specimen translate into the identical CDR3. The rearrangement links TRBV28 to TRBJ2-7, with D hard to call. CDR3 size: 12 residues. V was cut by 3 bases and J by 4 bases, with 7 bases left in between. From germline, CDR1 is MDHEN and CDR2 SYDVKM. The DNA for the CDR3 is TGTGCCAGCAGTTTGGGCCGGTACGAGCAGTACTTC. It encodes CASSLGRYEQYF.

The chain employs TRBV6-5 and TRBJ2-1; 8 nucleotides match TRBD1. The CDR3 totals 15 residues. Germline V CDR1 and CDR2: MNHEY, SVGAGI. V shed 6 bases and J 2 bases; nucleotides not matched to a gene: 6. The CDR3 spells CASSRGQGAYNEQFF. The CDR3 DNA is TGTGCCAGCAGCCGAGGACAGGGCGCCTACAATGAGCAGTTCTTC.

The chain recombines TRBV5-1 with TRBJ2-7; 7 bases line up with TRBD1. J lost 12 bases, V lost 3 bases, and 6 bases had no gene match. Per the germline V gene, CDR1 is SGHRS and CDR2 is YFSETQ. CDR3 size: 11 residues. The CDR3 bases are TGCGCCAGCAGCTCTAACAGGGGTATGTACTTC. This translates into CASSSNRGMYF.

This clone has more than one count but fewer than ten. The chain carries TRBV7-2 and TRBJ2-7, with 11 nucleotides matching TRBD1. Per the germline V gene, CDR1 is SGHTA and CDR2 is FQGNSA. After removal of 1 base from V and 3 bases from J, the junction contained 2 bases not matched to a gene. The CDR3 runs 15 residues. This CDR3 is CASSLGDRGFYEQYF. DNA of the CDR3: TGTGCCAGCAGCTTAGGGGACAGGGGGTTCTACGAGCAGTACTTC.

CDR3 residues: CASSPEDGYGYTF. Written as DNA, the CDR3 is TGTGCCAGCAGCCCTGAGGATGGCTATGGCTACACCTTC. This chain joins TRBV5-6 and TRBJ1-2; D not resolved. Per germline, CDR1 SGHDT and CDR2 YYEEEE. The CDR3 length is 13 residues. Trimming stripped 4 bases from V and 4 bases from J, with 11 bases between.

The chain uses TRBV2 and TRBJ2-7; no clear D. The germline V and J ends were trimmed by 3 bases and 10 bases, with 19 bases remaining between them. The CDR3 spans 14 residues. Germline values: CDR1 SNHLY, CDR2 FYNNEI. CDR3 nucleotide sequence: TGTGCCAGCAGTGAGTTGTTAGGCGCTACGGAACAGTACTTC. It yields the protein CASSELLGATEQYF.

The chain employs TRBV4-2 and TRBJ2-5, with 8 bases that match TRBD2. J gave up 1 base and V 3 bases, and 4 bases lay outside the gene matches. The CDR3 contains 15 residues. Per germline, CDR1 LGHNA and CDR2 YNFKEQ. The CDR3 spells CASSQGRGGQETQYF. For the CDR3, the DNA is TGTGCCAGCAGCCAGGGACGGGGGGGCCAAGAGACCCAGTACTTC.

J is TRBJ2-6 and V is TRBV5-4; D is unclear. Trimming removed 0 bases from V and 2 bases from J, with 6 bases in between. The CDR3 runs to 15 residues. The germline V gene has CDR1 SGHNT and CDR2 YYREEE (reference sequence). The CDR3 DNA is TGTGCCAGCAGCTTGGGAACTACTGGGGCCAACGTCCTGACTTTC. Its protein is CASSLGTTGANVLTF.

The CDR3 region is CASSLQGQDNSPLHF. The CDR3 DNA follows: TGTGCCAGCAGCCTCCAGGGACAGGATAATTCACCCCTCCACTTT. V and J are TRBV7-6 and TRBJ1-6; 8 bases align to TRBD1. CDR1 SGHVS and CDR2 FNYEAQ come from the germline V gene. This CDR3 comprises 15 residues. V shed 5 bases and J 5 bases; nucleotides not matched to a gene: 5.

The chain is built from TRBV10-3 and TRBJ2-7, with TRBD1 matching over 7 bases. The germline V gene has CDR1 ENHRY and CDR2 SYGVKD. The CDR3 length is 14 residues. V dropped 6 bases and J dropped 3; count of bases not matched to a gene: 8. The CDR3 protein is CAIRAGTEIYEQYF. CDR3 sequence (DNA): TGTGCCATCAGGGCCGGGACAGAGATCTACGAGCAGTACTTC.

This chain uses TRBV20-1 with TRBJ1-2; no definite D call. From germline, CDR1 is DFQATT and CDR2 SNEGSKA (reference sequence). The CDR3 is 11 residues long. V was shortened by 7 bases and J by 5 bases, with 11 bases between the two germline ends. The CDR3 reads CSVPTAYGYTF. DNA of the CDR3: TGCAGTGTCCCGACGGCTTATGGCTACACCTTC.

This chain uses TRBV29-1 with TRBJ2-2, with TRBD1 matching over 8 bases. The V and J ends lost 6 bases and 4 bases, in that order; junction bases with no gene match: 10. Germline V gene lookup returns CDR1 SQVTM and CDR2 ANQGSEA. The CDR3 spans 15 residues. The CDR3 bases are TGCAGCGTCGCAGACTACAGGGGGATCACCGGGGAGCTGTTTTTT. The encoded protein is CSVADYRGITGELFF.

This clone showed up just a few times. CDR3 in amino acids: CASSFRQGRNYGYTF. In DNA form, the CDR3 reads TGTGCCAGCAGTTTCCGACAGGGGAGGAACTATGGCTACACCTTC. The J gene is TRBJ1-2, the V gene TRBV27; 8 bases line up with TRBD1. CDR3 length: 15 amino acids. V lost 3 bases to trimming and J lost 2 bases; unmatched junction nucleotides: 5. Germline CDR1 MNHEY, CDR2 SMNVEV (reference sequence).

The chain recombines TRBV28 with TRBJ1-4, with TRBD1 matching 9 bases. Trimming cost V 6 bases and J 6 bases; bases outside gene matches: 8. The CDR3 loop spans 15 amino acids. Germline CDR1 and CDR2: MDHEN and SYDVKM. CDR3 bases: TGTGCCAGCAGATCCCCCGGGACAGGGCATGAAAAACTGTTTTTT. This sequence encodes CASRSPGTGHEKLFF. Based on the CDR3 plus reference TRBV28 and TRBJ1-4, the full variable domain is DVKVTQSSRYLVKRTGEKVFLECVQDMDHENMFWYRQDPGLGLRLIYFSYDVKMKEKGDIPEGYSVSREKKERFSLILESASTNQTSMYLCASRSPGTGHEKLFFGSGTQLSVL.

J is TRBJ2-3 and V is TRBV4-3; D possibly corresponds to TRBD1 (5 bases). Germline CDR1 and CDR2: LGHNA and YSLEER. The CDR3 sequence is 15 residues long. V lost 0 bases and J 0 bases, leaving 7 bases between the germline ends. CDR3 region: CASSQDHRSTDTQYF. CDR3 in DNA: TGCGCCAGCAGCCAAGATCACAGGAGCACAGATACGCAGTATTTT.